A selection of T cell receptor beta chains follows, all from one sample in a study of T cells in Graves' hyperthyroidism and ophthalmopathy. TCRdb fed the multiplex PCR reads into MiXCR, producing one record per CDR3 protein. The sample lists hundreds of thousands of distinct CDR3 sequences; 13% to 15% were seen once. The sample taken for sequencing was blood. All receptors derive from a woman aged 18-29 years with Graves' hyperthyroidism. Both conserved end residues are part of each CDR3. The D gene is left open where the match is weak. Some rows mark clone size as missing; the rest say once, few, many or name a class of expanded clone.

>TRBV20-1|TRBJ2-7|NA|few
TGCAGCGCTAGGGACGTGGCCACCTCCTACGAGCAGTACTTC
CSARDVATSYEQYF
>TRBV7-2|TRBJ1-5|TRBD1|few
TGTGCCAGCAGCTTCGGTACAGGGGACCAGCCCCAGCATTTT
CASSFGTGDQPQHF
>TRBV5-5|TRBJ2-5|TRBD1|few
TGTGCCAGCAGCCCCGCCGGACAGGGAAGGGAAGAGACCCAGTACTTC
CASSPAGQGREETQYF
>TRBV2|TRBJ1-1|NA|NA
TGTGCCAGCAGTGATGGGGGGAATACCAACACTGAAGCTTTCTTT
CASSDGGNTNTEAFF
>TRBV7-9|TRBJ2-3|NA|few
TGTGCCAGGAGACCGTTGACAACTACAGATACGCAGTATTTT
CARRPLTTTDTQYF
>TRBV12-3/TRBV12-4|TRBJ2-1|TRBD2|few
TGTGCCAGCAGTATTAGCGGGAGGCGCAATGAGCAGTTCTTC
CASSISGRRNEQFF
>TRBV24-1|TRBJ2-2|NA|NA
TGTGCCACCAGGACCGGGAACACCGGGGAGCTGTTTTTT
CATRTGNTGELFF
>TRBV2|TRBJ2-1|TRBD2|many
TGTGCCAGCAGGGAGAGGACTAGCGGGGGGTACAATGAGCAGTTCTTC
CASRERTSGGYNEQFF
>TRBV2|TRBJ1-1|TRBD1|many
TGTGCCAGCAGTAAGGCCTCGACAGGGGCTGAAGCTTTCTTT
CASSKASTGAEAFF
>TRBV7-2|TRBJ2-7|TRBD1|many
TGTGCCAGCAGTTATTTGTTACAGGGGGCGACCTACGAGCAGTACTTC
CASSYLLQGATYEQYF
>TRBV28|TRBJ2-4|NA|NA
TGTGCCAGCAGTTTTATGGCAGGGAACATTCAGTACTTC
CASSFMAGNIQYF
>TRBV20-1|TRBJ2-3|NA|many
TGCAGTGCTCAAACTAGTCGTAGCACAGATACGCAGTATTTT
CSAQTSRSTDTQYF
>TRBV4-1|TRBJ1-2|TRBD1|many
TGCGCCAGCAGCCTTTTCGCCGGGACAGGGGATGGCTACACCTTC
CASSLFAGTGDGYTF
>TRBV15|TRBJ2-1|TRBD2|NA
TGTGCCACCACCCCGGGACTAGCGGGAGTATACCATGAGCAGTTCTTC
CATTPGLAGVYHEQFF
>TRBV13|TRBJ2-7|NA|NA
TGTGCCAGCAGCTTAGCGTGGACGGGGGGCGAAGAGCAGTACTTC
CASSLAWTGGEEQYF
>TRBV20-1|TRBJ2-7|TRBD1|many
TGCAGTGCTAGAGTAGGACAGGGTACCTACGAGCAGTACTTC
CSARVGQGTYEQYF
>TRBV28|TRBJ1-1|TRBD1|NA
TGTGCCAGCAGTTTAAACCGGGACAGGCAAACCACTCGGAACACTGAAGCTTTCTTT
CASSLNRDRQTTRNTEAFF
>TRBV20-1|TRBJ2-7|TRBD2|many
TGCAGTGCTCTTCGGGGGGGATTAGGCGAGCAGTACTTC
CSALRGGLGEQYF
>TRBV2|TRBJ1-2|NA|NA
TGTGCCAGCAGTGGGTTGGACAACGCAATCTATGGCTACACCTTC
CASSGLDNAIYGYTF
>TRBV24-1|TRBJ1-2|TRBD1|few
TGTGCCACCAGTGATGCCGGGACAGGGGACTATGGCTACACCTTC
CATSDAGTGDYGYTF
>TRBV4-2|TRBJ2-1|NA|NA
TGTGCCAGCAGCCAAGATAGGGGTGTACGGCCCAATGAGCAGTTCTTC
CASSQDRGVRPNEQFF
>TRBV12-3/TRBV12-4|TRBJ2-5|TRBD2|NA
TGTGCCAGCAGTTCACCAGGACTAGGCGCGGAGACCCAGTACTTC
CASSSPGLGAETQYF
>TRBV20-1|TRBJ1-1|NA|many
TGCAGTGCTAGACAGGGACGGACTGAAGCTTTCTTT
CSARQGRTEAFF